This T cell receptor (beta chain) came from a study of radiation and T cells in renal cell carcinoma. Study summary: Nephrectomy followed 15 Gy stereotactic body radiation by 4 weeks. Findings and caveats of the study: In blood, top tumor clones expanded by 2 weeks, shrinking by 4. Pretreatment tumor biopsies were lacking, so baseline clonotypes are unknown.

This sample's time point: blood 2 weeks post-SBRT. Sample treatment: 15 Gy SBRT to primary tumor, nephrectomy 4 weeks later. Radiation-treated patients gave blood at baseline, week 2 and week 4. This clone was counted once. Its antigen is not identified. The CDR3 loop spans 14 amino acids. Per germline, CDR1 SGHTA and CDR2 FQGNSA. V shed 0 bases and J shed 4 bases, with 9 bases lying between them. Profiled with immunoSEQ multiplex PCR; TCRdb holds only in-frame clones, not every one. The table includes 120,000 or so clones, 75% to 85% detected once. The TCR was taken from a woman aged 55-75 years with renal cell carcinoma. The rearrangement joins TRBV7-2 to TRBJ2-5, with D maybe TRBD2 (5 bases). The specimen comprised blood, sampled from a patient whose treatment included radiotherapy and nephrectomy. The CDR3 nucleotides are TGTGCCAGCAGCTTAGCGGGAGTAAGAGAGACCCAGTACTTC. Its protein is CASSLAGVRETQYF. Based on the CDR3 plus reference TRBV7-2 and TRBJ2-5, the full variable domain is GAGVSQSPSNKVTEKGKDVELRCDPISGHTALYWYRQSLGQGLEFLIYFQGNSAPDKSGLPSDRFSAERTGGSVSTLTIQRTQQEDSAVYLCASSLAGVRETQYFGPGTRLLVL.